This T cell receptor (beta chain) is drawn from a study of T cells in tuberculosis. After thawing and overnight rest, PBMC were stained with GMM-loaded CD1B tetramer, viability dye and anti-CD3 for sorting. The CD1B tetramers carried C32 glucose monomycolate purified from Rhodococcus equi. Before cryopreservation, the sorted PBMC lost their CD14-expressing monocytes. From each donor, around 100,000 tetramer-negative cells were sorted. CDR1 is SSHAT, CDR2 FNYEAQ, per germline (reference sequence). The CDR3 has 17 residues. TCR-alpha and TCR-beta chains were sequenced unpaired. Using immunoSEQ multiplex PCR, the repertoire was profiled, and TCRdb retains in-frame clones only, with some absent. In the table there are about 88,000 clones, roughly 93% of which are singletons. On this clone: One end of the junction does not line up with germline, which may come from a read error.

Sequencing used CD1b-GMM tetramer-negative cells sorted from PBMCs. The receptor comes from an adult woman with latent tuberculosis. The gene calls are TRBV7-7 and TRBJ2-1, with 10 bases aligning to TRBD2. This chain's CDR3 is CASSLNPTSGSGDEQFF. The CDR3 nucleotides are TGTGCTAGCAGCCTGAACCCGACTAGCGGGTCAGGGGATGAGCAGTTCTTC.